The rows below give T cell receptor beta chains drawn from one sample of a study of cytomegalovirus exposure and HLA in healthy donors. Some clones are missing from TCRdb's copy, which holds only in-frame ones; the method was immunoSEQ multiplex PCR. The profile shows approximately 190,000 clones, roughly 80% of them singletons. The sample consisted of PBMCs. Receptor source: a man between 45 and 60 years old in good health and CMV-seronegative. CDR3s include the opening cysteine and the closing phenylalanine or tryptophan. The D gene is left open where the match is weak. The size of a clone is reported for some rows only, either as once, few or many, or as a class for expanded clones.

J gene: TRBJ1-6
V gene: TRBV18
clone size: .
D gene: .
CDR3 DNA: TGTGCCAGCTCACCCTTCGAGAGCTCCTATAATTCACCCCTCCACTTT
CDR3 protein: CASSPFESSYNSPLHF

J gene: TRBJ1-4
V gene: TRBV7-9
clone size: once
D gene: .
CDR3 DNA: TGTGCCAGCAGCTTAGATAGTGCCGCAAATGAAAAACTGTTTTTT
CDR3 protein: CASSLDSAANEKLFF

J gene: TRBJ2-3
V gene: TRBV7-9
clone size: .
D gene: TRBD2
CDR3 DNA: TGTGCCAGCAGCTTAGCGCGCAGCGGGGAGAGCACAGATACGCAGTATTTT
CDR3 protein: CASSLARSGESTDTQYF

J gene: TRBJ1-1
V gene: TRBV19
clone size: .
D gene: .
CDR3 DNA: TGTGCCAGTAGTATTACCGGACAGATTGAAGCTTTCTTT
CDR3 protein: CASSITGQIEAFF

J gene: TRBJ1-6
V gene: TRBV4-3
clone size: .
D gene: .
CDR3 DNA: TGCGCCGGCAGCCAAGGGAGGGATTCACCCCTCCACTTT
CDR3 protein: CAGSQGRDSPLHF

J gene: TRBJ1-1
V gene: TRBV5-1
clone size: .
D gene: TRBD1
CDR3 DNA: TGCGCCAGCAGCCTGAAAGGGGGCATTGAAGCTTTCTTT
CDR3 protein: CASSLKGGIEAFF

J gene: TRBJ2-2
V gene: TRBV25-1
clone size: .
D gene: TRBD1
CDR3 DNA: TGTGCCAGCAGTGCCTTGACAGGGGGACGCACCGGGGAGCTGTTTTTT
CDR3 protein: CASSALTGGRTGELFF

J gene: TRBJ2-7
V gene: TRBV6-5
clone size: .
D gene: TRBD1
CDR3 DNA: TGTGCCAGCAGTTACTCCGGGACAGGGGTAGCCGAGCAGTACTTC
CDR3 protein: CASSYSGTGVAEQYF

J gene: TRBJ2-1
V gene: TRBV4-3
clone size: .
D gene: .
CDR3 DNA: TGCGCCAGCAGCCAAGATTCGGGGATCAATGAGCAGTTCTTC
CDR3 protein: CASSQDSGINEQFF

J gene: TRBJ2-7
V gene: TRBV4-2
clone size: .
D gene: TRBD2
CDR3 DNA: TGTGCCAGCAGCCAAGATTTGGCTAGCGGGTCCTACGAGCAGTACTTC
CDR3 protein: CASSQDLASGSYEQYF

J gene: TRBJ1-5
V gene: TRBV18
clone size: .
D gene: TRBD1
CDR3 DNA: TGTGCCAGCTCACTACAGGGGGTTGATCAGCCCCAGCATTTT
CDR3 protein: CASSLQGVDQPQHF

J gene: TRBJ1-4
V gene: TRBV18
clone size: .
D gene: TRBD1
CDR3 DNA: TGTGCCAGCTCACCGACGACAGGGATTAATGAAAAACTGTTTTTT
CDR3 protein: CASSPTTGINEKLFF

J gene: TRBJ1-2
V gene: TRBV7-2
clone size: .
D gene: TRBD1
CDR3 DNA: TGTGCCAGCAGCTTACTGACAGGGAGAGTTAACTATGGCTACACCTTC
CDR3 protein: CASSLLTGRVNYGYTF

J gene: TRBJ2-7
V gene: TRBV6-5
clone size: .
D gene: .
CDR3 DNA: TGTGCCAGCAGTTACCAGGGCTCCTACGAGCAGTACTTC
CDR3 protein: CASSYQGSYEQYF

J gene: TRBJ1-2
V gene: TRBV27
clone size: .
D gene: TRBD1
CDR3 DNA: TGTGCCAGCAGTATTGCCGGGACAGAGAATTATGGCTACACCTTC
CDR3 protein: CASSIAGTENYGYTF

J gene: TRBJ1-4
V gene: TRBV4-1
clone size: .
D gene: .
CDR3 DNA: TGCGCCAGCAGCTCATCAGGGGTTCGGCGATATGAAAAACTGTTTTTT
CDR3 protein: CASSSSGVRRYEKLFF

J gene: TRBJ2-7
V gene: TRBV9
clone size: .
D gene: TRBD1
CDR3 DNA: TGTGCCAGTTCCTCCGGGACAGGGATTTCCTACGAGCAGTACTTC
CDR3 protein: CASSSGTGISYEQYF

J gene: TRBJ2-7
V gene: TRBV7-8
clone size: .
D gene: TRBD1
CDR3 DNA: TGTGCCAGCAGCGCTAGACAGGGGAGCGAGCAGTACTTC
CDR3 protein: CASSARQGSEQYF

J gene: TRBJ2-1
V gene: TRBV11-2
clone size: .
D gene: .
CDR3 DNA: TGTGCCAGCAGCTTAGAATTATTATACAATGAGCAGTTCTTC
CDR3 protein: CASSLELLYNEQFF

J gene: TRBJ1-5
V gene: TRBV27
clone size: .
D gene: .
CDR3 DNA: TGTGCCAGCAGTTTCGCCGGTGGGGGGAAGCCCCAGCATTTT
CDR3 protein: CASSFAGGGKPQHF

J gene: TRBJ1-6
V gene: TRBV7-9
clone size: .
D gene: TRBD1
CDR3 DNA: TGTGCCAGCAGCTTAGCCAGGGACAGTCGGGATTCACCCCTCCACTTT
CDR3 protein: CASSLARDSRDSPLHF

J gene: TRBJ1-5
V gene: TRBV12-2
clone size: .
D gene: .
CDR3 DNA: TGTGCAAGTCGATCCGACAGAGAATGCAATCAGCCCCAGCATTTT
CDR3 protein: CASRSDRECNQPQHF

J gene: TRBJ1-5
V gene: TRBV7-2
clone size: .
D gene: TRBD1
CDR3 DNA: TGTGCCAGCAGCTCGGGGCAGGGGGGCAATCAGCCCCAGCATTTT
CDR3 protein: CASSSGQGGNQPQHF

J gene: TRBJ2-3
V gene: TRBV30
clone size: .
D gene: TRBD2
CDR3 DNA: TGTGCCTGGAGTAGGAGGCTAGCGGGGAAAAACGGGGATACGCAGTATTTT
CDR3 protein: CAWSRRLAGKNGDTQYF

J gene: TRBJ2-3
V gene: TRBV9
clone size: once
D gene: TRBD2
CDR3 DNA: TGTGCCAGCAGCGCGGGAGGGGCAGATACGCAGTATTTT
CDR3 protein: CASSAGGADTQYF

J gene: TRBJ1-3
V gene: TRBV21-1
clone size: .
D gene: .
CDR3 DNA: TGTGCCCCCCGGGTGGACACCATATATTTT
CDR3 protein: CAPRVDTIYF

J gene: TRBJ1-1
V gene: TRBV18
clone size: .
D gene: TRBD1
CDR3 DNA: TGTGCCAGCTCACCACAGGGACAGGGGGCATACACTGAAGCTTTCTTT
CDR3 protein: CASSPQGQGAYTEAFF

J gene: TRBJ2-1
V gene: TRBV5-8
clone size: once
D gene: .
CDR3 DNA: TGTGCCAGCAGCTTGTATGGTAGGGGCCCTAGACCCTACAATGAGCAGTTCTTC
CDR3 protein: CASSLYGRGPRPYNEQFF

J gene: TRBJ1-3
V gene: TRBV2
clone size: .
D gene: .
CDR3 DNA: TGTGCCTCCCCCGGCTCTGGAAACACCATATATTTT
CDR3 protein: CASPGSGNTIYF

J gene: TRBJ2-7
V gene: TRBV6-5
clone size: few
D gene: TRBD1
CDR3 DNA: TGTGCCAGCAGTTACAGCGGACAGGGATCCTACGAGCAGTACTTC
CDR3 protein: CASSYSGQGSYEQYF

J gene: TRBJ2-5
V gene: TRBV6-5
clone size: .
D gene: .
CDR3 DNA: TGTGCCAGCAGGTCGACGGGATGGGAGACCCAGTACTTC
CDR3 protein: CASRSTGWETQYF

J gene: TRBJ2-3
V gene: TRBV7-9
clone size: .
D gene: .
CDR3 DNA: TGTTCCAGCAGCCTGAGCGGATTTTCGGAAGATACGCAGTATTTT
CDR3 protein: CSSSLSGFSEDTQYF

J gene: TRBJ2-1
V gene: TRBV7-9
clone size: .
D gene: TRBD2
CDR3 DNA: TGTGCCAGCAGCTTTCCCGGACTAGCGGGTGAGCAGTTCTTC
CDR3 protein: CASSFPGLAGEQFF

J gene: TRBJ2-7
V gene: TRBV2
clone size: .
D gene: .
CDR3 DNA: TGTGCCAGCAGTGAAGGATGGACGGGAATGTACGAGCAGTACTTC
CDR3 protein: CASSEGWTGMYEQYF

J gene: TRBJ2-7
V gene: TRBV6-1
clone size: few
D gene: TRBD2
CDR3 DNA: TGTGCCAGCAGACCTGATAGCGGGGCACGGGGGGAGCAGTACTTC
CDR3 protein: CASRPDSGARGEQYF

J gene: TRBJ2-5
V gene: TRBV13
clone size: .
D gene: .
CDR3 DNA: TGTGCCAGCAGCTCAACCGGTAGGGGGACGGAGACCCAGTACTTC
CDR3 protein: CASSSTGRGTETQYF

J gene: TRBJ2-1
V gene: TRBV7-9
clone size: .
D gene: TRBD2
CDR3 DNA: TGTGCCAGCAGCCTGACTAGCGGGGGTGGGTACAATGAGCAGTTCTTC
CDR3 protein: CASSLTSGGGYNEQFF

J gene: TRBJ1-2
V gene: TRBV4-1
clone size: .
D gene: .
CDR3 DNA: TGCGCCAGCAGCAACAGGGATCTCGGCTACACCTTC
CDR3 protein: CASSNRDLGYTF

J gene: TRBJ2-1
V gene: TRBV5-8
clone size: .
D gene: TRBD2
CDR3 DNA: TGTGCCAGCAGCTCCGGACTAGCGGGGGATGTGGATGAGCAGTTCTTC
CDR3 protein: CASSSGLAGDVDEQFF

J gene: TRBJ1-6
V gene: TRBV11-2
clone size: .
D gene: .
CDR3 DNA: TGTGCCAGCAGCATAGAGGGGGGAAGTAGTTCACCCCTCCACTTT
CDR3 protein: CASSIEGGSSSPLHF

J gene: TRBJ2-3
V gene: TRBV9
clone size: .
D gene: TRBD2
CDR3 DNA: TGTGCCAGCAGCGTCGGCGGGATAGCGGGGAGCACAGATACGCAGTATTTT
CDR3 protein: CASSVGGIAGSTDTQYF

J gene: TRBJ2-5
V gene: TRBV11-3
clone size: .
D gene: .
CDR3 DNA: TGTGCCAGCAGCCAAGGGGACTCTTGGGGGCAAGAGACCCAGTACTTC
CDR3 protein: CASSQGDSWGQETQYF

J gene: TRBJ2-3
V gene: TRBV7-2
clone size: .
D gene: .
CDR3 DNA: TGTGCCAGCAGCTCCCGTTCAGGCACAGATACGCAGTATTTT
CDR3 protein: CASSSRSGTDTQYF

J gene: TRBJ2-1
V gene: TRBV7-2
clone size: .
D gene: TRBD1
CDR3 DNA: TGTGCCAGCAGCCGTAATCCCGGGACAGACGAGCAGTTCTTC
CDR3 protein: CASSRNPGTDEQFF

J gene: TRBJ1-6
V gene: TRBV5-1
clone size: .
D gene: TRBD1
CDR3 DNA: TGCGCCAGCAGCTTGGGGACAGGGCACGGATCACCCCTCCACTTT
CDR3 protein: CASSLGTGHGSPLHF

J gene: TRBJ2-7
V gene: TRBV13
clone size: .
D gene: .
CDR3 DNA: TGTGCCAGCAGCTTAGGCGGGAGTACGGTATACGAGCAGTACTTC
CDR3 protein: CASSLGGSTVYEQYF

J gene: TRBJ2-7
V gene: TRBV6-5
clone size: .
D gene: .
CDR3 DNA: TGTGCCAGCAGCCGGGACACCGACTCCTACGAGCAGTACTTC
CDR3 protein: CASSRDTDSYEQYF

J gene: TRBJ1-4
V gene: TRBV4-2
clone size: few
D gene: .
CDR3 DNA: TGTGCCAGCAGCCAAGATCTTAGGACGGGGACTAATGAAAAACTGTTTTTT
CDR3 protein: CASSQDLRTGTNEKLFF

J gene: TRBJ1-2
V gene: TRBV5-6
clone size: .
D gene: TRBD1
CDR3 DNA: TGTGCCAGCAGCGGGGGGACAGGGCGTAGGGGCTACACCTTC
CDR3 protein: CASSGGTGRRGYTF

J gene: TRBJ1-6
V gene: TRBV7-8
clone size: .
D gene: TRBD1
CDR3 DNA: TGTGCCAGCAGCTTGTGGGACAGCGGTTTCAGCTCCTATAATTCACCCCTCCACTTT
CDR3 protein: CASSLWDSGFSSYNSPLHF

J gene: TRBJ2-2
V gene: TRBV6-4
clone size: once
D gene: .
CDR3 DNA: TGTGCCAGCAGTGCACAGGGAAGTGGCGGGGAGCTGTTTTTT
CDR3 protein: CASSAQGSGGELFF

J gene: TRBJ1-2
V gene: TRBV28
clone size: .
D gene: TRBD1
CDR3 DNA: TGTGCCAGCAGTTTCCCCCTTCAGGGGGTGGGGTTGAATGGCTACACCTTC
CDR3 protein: CASSFPLQGVGLNGYTF

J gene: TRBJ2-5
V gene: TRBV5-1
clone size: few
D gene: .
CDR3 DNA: TGCGCCAGCAGCTTGGCGGCAGGGGTGGAGACCCAGTACTTC
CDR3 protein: CASSLAAGVETQYF

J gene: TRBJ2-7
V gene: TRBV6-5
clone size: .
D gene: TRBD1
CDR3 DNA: TGTGCCAGCAGCGACCCGTCAGGGGGCTCCTACGAGCAGTACTTC
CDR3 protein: CASSDPSGGSYEQYF

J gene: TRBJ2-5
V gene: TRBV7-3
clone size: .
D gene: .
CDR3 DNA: TGTGCCAGCAGCACTTCGGGTCGAGAGACCCAGTACTTC
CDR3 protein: CASSTSGRETQYF